This T cell receptor beta chain was sequenced in a study of shared T cell receptors in the human thymus. The assay was immunoSEQ multiplex PCR, and TCRdb's table has in-frame clones only and misses some. The data contain roughly 560,000 clones, more than 75% of them singletons. Trimming took 0 bases from V and 0 from J; bases not matched to a gene: 5. Looked up from germline, CDR1 is PRHDT and CDR2 is FYEKMQ (reference sequence). The CDR3 length is 17 residues. The same specimen was also included in a second study, on human thymus T cells.

This TCR was sampled from a boy less than two years old with a congenital heart defect. Specimen: thymocytes. The chain combines TRBV13 with TRBJ1-3; 7 bases line up with TRBD1. For the CDR3, the DNA is TGTGCCAGCAGCTTAGGACAGGGGACCTTCTCTGGAAACACCATATATTTT. It codes for CASSLGQGTFSGNTIYF.